The present T cell receptor beta chain was sequenced within a study of human T cells and chemical hapten exposure. Across the study: Sensitizing treatment utilized 2% DPC over a roughly 2 cm by roughly 2 cm portion of upper inner arm skin. The study enrolled mostly female patients with alopecia areata, totalis or universalis.

Time point meaning: pre-sensitization, week 0. Treatment meaning: therapeutic diphenylcyclopropenone sensitization with weekly scalp DPC. Each donor was an alopecia patient between 18 and 70 years of age who qualified for DPC. The V gene's germline CDR1 is SEHNR and CDR2 FQNEAQ (reference sequence). The CDR3 spans 16 residues. The V and J ends lost 5 bases and 8 bases, in that order; junction bases with no gene match: 13. This clonotype has at least ten counts. Via MiXCR, TCRdb re-called the RACE reads, giving one row per CDR3 protein. The table includes 40,000 to 50,000 distinct CDR3 sequences, approximately 13% detected once.

The sample here was whole blood, taken in connection with sensitization to the hapten diphenylcyclopropenone (DPC). The chain uses TRBV7-9 and TRBJ2-1; 9 positions match TRBD2. The receptor comes from a woman aged 25 to 39 with alopecia areata. Some clones in this sample may be carry-over from other donors' samples. CDR3 loop: CASSPREAGGMYEQFF. The CDR3 DNA follows: TGTGCCAGCAGCCCGCGGGAGGCGGGAGGGATGTATGAGCAGTTCTTC.